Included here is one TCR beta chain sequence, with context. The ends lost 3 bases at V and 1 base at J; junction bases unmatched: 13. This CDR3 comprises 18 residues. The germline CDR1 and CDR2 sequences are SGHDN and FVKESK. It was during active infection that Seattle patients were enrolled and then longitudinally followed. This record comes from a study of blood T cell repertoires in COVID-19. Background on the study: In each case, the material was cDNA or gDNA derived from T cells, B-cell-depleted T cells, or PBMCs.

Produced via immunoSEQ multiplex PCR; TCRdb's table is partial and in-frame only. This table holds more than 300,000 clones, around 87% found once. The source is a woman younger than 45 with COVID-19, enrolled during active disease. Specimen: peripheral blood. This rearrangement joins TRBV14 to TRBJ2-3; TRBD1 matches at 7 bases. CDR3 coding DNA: TGTGCCAGCAGCCAGCCCAGGGGGTATGGGGCCGGCACAGATACGCAGTATTTT. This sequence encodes CASSQPRGYGAGTDTQYF.